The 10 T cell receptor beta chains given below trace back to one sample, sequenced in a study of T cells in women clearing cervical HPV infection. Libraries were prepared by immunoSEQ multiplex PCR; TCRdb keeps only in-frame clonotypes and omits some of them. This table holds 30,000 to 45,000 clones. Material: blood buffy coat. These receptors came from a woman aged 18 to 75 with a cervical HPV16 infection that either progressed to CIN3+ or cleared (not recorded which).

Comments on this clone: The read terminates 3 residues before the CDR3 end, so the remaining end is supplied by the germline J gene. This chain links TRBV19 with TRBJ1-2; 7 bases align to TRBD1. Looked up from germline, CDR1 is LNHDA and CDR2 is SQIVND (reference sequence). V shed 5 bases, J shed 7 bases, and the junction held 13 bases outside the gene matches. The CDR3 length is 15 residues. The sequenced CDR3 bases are TGTGCCAGTAGTCCTAACAGGGGCCACTTCGTTGGC. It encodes CASSPNRGHFVG. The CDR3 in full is CASSPNRGHFVGYTF.

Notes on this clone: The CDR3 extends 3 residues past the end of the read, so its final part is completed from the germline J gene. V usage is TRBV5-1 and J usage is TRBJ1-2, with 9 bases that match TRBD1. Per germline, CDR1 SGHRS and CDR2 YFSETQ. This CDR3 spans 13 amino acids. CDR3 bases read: TGCGCCAGCAGCCCGGACAGGGGTGACGGC. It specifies CASSPDRGDG. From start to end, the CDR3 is CASSPDRGDGYTF.

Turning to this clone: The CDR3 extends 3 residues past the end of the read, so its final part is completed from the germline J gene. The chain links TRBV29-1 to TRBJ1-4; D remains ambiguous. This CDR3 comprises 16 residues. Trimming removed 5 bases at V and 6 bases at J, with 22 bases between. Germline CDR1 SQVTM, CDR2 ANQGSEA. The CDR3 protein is CSVSKNIGRADEKLFF. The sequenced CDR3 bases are TGCAGCGTTTCTAAAAATATAGGGCGGGCTGATGAAAAA.

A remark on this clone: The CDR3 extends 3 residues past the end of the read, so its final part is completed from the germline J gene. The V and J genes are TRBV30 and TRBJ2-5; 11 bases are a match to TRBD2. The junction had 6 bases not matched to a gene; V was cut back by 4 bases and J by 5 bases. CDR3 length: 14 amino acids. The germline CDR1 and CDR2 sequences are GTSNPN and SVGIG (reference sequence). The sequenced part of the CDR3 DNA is TGTGCCTGGAAGTTAGCGGGAGGGTATGAGACC. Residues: CAWKLAGGYET. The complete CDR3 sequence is CAWKLAGGYETQYF.

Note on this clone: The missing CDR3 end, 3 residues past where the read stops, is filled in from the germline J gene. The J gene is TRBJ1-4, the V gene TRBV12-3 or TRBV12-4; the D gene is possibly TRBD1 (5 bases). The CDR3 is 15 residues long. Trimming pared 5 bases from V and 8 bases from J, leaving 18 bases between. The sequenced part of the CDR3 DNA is TGTGCCAGCAGTCCCCTAGGGAGGGGCATGGAAAAA. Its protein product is CASSPLGRGMEK. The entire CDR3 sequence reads CASSPLGRGMEKLFF.

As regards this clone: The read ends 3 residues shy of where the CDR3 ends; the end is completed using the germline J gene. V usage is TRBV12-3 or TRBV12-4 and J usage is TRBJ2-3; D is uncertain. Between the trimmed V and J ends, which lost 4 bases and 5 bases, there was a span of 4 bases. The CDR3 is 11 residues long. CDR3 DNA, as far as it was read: TGTGCCAGCAGTTCCCGAGATACG. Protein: CASSSRDT. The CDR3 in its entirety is CASSSRDTQYF.

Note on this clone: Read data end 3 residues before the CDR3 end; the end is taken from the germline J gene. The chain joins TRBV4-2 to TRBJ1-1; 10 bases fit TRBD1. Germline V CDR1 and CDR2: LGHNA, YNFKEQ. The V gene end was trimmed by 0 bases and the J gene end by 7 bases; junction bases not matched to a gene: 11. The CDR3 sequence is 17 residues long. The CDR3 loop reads CASSQDMTGGPFNEAFF. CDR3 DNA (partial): TGTGCCAGCAGCCAAGATATGACAGGGGGCCCATTTAATGAA.

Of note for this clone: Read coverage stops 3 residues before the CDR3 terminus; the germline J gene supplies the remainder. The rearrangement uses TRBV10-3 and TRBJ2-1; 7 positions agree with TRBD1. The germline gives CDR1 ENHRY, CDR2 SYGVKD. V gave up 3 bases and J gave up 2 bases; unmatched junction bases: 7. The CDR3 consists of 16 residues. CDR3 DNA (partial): TGTGCCATCAGTGACCCGGACAGGAAAGCCTACAATGAG. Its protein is CAISDPDRKAYNE. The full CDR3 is CAISDPDRKAYNEQFF.

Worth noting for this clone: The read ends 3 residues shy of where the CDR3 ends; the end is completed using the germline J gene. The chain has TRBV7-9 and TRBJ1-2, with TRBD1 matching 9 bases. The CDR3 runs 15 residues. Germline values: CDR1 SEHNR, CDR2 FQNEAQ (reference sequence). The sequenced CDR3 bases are TGTGCCAGCAGCTTAGGACAGGGGGTCGGCAATGAC. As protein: CASSLGQGVGND. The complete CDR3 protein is CASSLGQGVGNDYTF.

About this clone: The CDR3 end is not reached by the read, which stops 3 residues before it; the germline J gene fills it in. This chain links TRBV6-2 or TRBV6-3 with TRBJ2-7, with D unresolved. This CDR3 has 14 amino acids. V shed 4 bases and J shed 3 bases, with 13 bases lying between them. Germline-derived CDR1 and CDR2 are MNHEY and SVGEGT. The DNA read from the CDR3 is TGTGCCAGCAGTTCAGCGCAAAGGCGCTACGAG. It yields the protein CASSSAQRRYE. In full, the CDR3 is CASSSAQRRYEQYF.